The 30 T cell receptor beta chains below were found in one sample sequenced in a study of blood T cell repertoires in COVID-19. Generated by immunoSEQ multiplex PCR, the TCRdb table keeps only in-frame clones and is missing some. The repertoire holds over 200,000 clones, with about 84% as singletons. The material sequenced was PBMCs or T cells enriched from blood (not recorded which). Receptors were obtained from a man aged 55-75 years who had recovered from COVID-19.

The table lists this clone with a count of one. CDR3: CASSTGFQETQYF. In DNA form, the CDR3 reads TGTGCCAGCAGTACAGGGTTCCAAGAGACCCAGTACTTC. This sequence joins TRBV2 and TRBJ2-5; perhaps TRBD1 as D (6 bases). The CDR3 totals 13 residues. Looked up from germline, CDR1 is SNHLY and CDR2 is FYNNEI. V was cut by 5 bases and J by 1 base, with 8 bases left in between.

The CDR3 here is CASSLRSGATEAFF. The CDR3 region has the DNA TGTGCCAGCAGCTTACGATCGGGTGCCACTGAAGCTTTCTTT. The chain uses TRBV13 and TRBJ1-1; D not certain. The V end was cut by 2 bases, the J end by 4 bases, with 11 bases between. CDR3 size: 14 residues. CDR1 is PRHDT, CDR2 FYEKMQ, per germline (reference sequence).

The V and J genes are TRBV5-1 and TRBJ2-7; TRBD2 matches 12 bases. Germline lookup yields CDR1 SGHRS and CDR2 YFSETQ. The ends lost 3 bases at V and 4 bases at J; junction bases unmatched: 5. This CDR3 is built from 15 residues. CDR3 loop: CASSYGTSGSYEQYF. Here the CDR3 DNA reads TGCGCCAGCAGCTACGGGACTAGCGGGTCTTACGAGCAGTACTTC.

The V call is TRBV5-1, the J call TRBJ2-7; D ambiguous. V was trimmed by 0 bases and J by 3 bases, leaving 16 bases between them. The CDR3 runs 16 residues. Germline V CDR1 and CDR2: SGHRS, YFSETQ. Here the CDR3 reads CASSLVGGRPVYEQYF. The CDR3 region has the DNA TGCGCCAGCAGCTTGGTTGGTGGCAGGCCAGTCTACGAGCAGTACTTC.

This chain joins TRBV4-3 and TRBJ2-7; D remains unclear. Germline CDR1 is LGHNA and CDR2 is YSLEER. Trimming left V 2 bases short and J 4 bases short, with 12 bases between. The CDR3 runs 14 residues. CDR3 loop: CASSQHPRVYEQYF. CDR3 nucleotides: TGCGCCAGCAGCCAACACCCCCGGGTTTACGAGCAGTACTTC.

The CDR3 here is CASRPWGSMNTEAFF. The CDR3 DNA sequence: TGTGCCAGCAGGCCGTGGGGCTCCATGAACACTGAAGCTTTCTTT. This chain joins TRBV6-5 and TRBJ1-1; weak D call: TRBD1 (5 bases). This CDR3 spans 15 amino acids. CDR1 and CDR2 (germline): MNHEY, SVGAGI. V dropped 6 bases and J dropped 0 bases, with 14 bases sitting between them.

The chain carries TRBV7-9 and TRBJ1-6, with D maybe TRBD1 (5 bases). Germline lookup yields CDR1 SEHNR and CDR2 FQNEAQ (reference sequence). The V end lost 5 bases, the J end lost 4 bases, and 12 bases lay between the germline ends. The CDR3 spans 15 residues. The CDR3, as DNA: TGTGCCAGCAGCCGACAGCTCCCTTATAATTCACCCCTCCACTTT. It codes for CASSRQLPYNSPLHF. Combining the CDR3 with reference TRBV7-9 and TRBJ1-6 gives the whole variable domain DTGVSQNPRHKITKRGQNVTFRCDPISEHNRLYWYRQTLGQGPEFLTYFQNEAQLEKSRLLSDRFSAERPKGSFSTLEIQRTEQGDSAMYLCASSRQLPYNSPLHFGNGTRLTVT.

This clone has just one count. CDR3 sequence (DNA): TGTGCCAGCAGCCTCGGACAGGGAGTCGGTGAAGCTTTCTTT. This sequence encodes CASSLGQGVGEAFF. The chain links TRBV7-9 to TRBJ1-1; 8 positions agree with TRBD1. CDR3 length: 14 amino acids. Trimming removed 5 bases from V and 7 bases from J; junction bases left unmatched: 9. CDR1 and CDR2 from the germline V gene are SEHNR and FQNEAQ (reference sequence).

The chain recombines TRBV5-1 with TRBJ1-4; D is possibly TRBD1 (6 bases). The CDR3 has 15 amino acids. Germline CDR1 reads SGHRS; CDR2 reads YFSETQ. The germline V and J ends were trimmed by 3 bases and 5 bases, with 14 bases remaining between them. The CDR3 bases are TGCGCCAGCAGCTCCCCGGGACAACTAAATGAAAAACTGTTTTTT. It specifies CASSSPGQLNEKLFF.

This chain joins TRBV27 and TRBJ1-5; no clear D gene. The ends were cut back, 1 base at V and 0 bases at J, with 10 bases in the middle. The CDR3 loop spans 16 amino acids. The germline V gene encodes CDR1 MNHEY and CDR2 SMNVEV (reference sequence). The CDR3 DNA reads as TGTGCCAGCAGTTTATACACCCCGCTTAGCAATCAGCCCCAGCATTTT. Amino acid sequence: CASSLYTPLSNQPQHF.

V and J are TRBV5-1 and TRBJ2-2, with a weak D call TRBD2 (5 bases). Between the trimmed V and J ends, which lost 0 bases and 6 bases, there was a span of 9 bases. The CDR3 length is 14 residues. Germline V lookup: CDR1 SGHRS, CDR2 YFSETQ. The DNA for the CDR3 is TGCGCCAGCAGCTTGGAAGTGAGGGCCGGGGAGCTGTTTTTT. Translated, it gives CASSLEVRAGELFF.

This chain joins TRBV5-6 and TRBJ1-4, with 8 bases lining up with TRBD1. Germline assignment: CDR1 SGHDT and CDR2 YYEEEE. The CDR3 is made up of 14 amino acids. J gave up 7 bases and V 3 bases, and 5 bases lay outside the gene matches. CDR3 coding DNA: TGTGCCAGCAGCTGGGGGACAGGCGGTGAAAAACTGTTTTTT. Residues: CASSWGTGGEKLFF.

A note on this clone: In the same sample, other DNA sequences code for this CDR3. This chain joins TRBV29-1 and TRBJ1-1; TRBD1 agrees at 11 bases. Germline assignment: CDR1 SQVTM and CDR2 ANQGSEA. V dropped 5 bases and J dropped 5; count of bases not matched to a gene: 4. The CDR3 runs 13 residues. For the CDR3, the DNA is TGCAGCGTTCCGGGGACAGGGGGGACTGAAGCTTTCTTT. It is translated as CSVPGTGGTEAFF.

This clone occurred once. The chain has TRBV7-2 and TRBJ1-3; no clear D. Germline V lookup: CDR1 SGHTA, CDR2 FQGNSA. V was trimmed by 2 bases and J by 0 bases, leaving 11 bases between them. This CDR3 is 16 amino acids long. CDR3 protein: CASSLPQQHSGNTIYF. The DNA for the CDR3 is TGTGCCAGCAGCTTACCGCAACAGCACTCTGGAAACACCATATATTTT.

This clone was found a few times. V is TRBV5-1 and J is TRBJ1-1, with D possibly being TRBD1 (6 bases). Germline CDR1 and CDR2: SGHRS and YFSETQ. The CDR3 runs 13 residues. V shed 6 bases and J shed 6 bases, with 15 bases lying between them. In nucleotides, the CDR3 is TGCGCCAGCACGGGGGGCGGGCATGCTGAAGCTTTCTTT. Translation: CASTGGGHAEAFF.

J is TRBJ2-1 and V is TRBV5-6; 8 nucleotides line up with TRBD1. The CDR3 consists of 16 residues. In germline, CDR1 is SGHDT, CDR2 YYEEEE. The V segment lost 4 bases and the J segment 6 bases; nucleotides outside the gene matches: 12. The CDR3 sequence: CASSKRSGTGPNEQFF. CDR3 bases: TGTGCCAGCAGCAAAAGATCCGGGACAGGCCCCAATGAGCAGTTCTTC.

The chain recombines TRBV24-1 with TRBJ2-3; 8 bases are a match to TRBD2. The junction had 6 bases not matched to a gene; V was cut back by 3 bases and J by 5 bases. From germline, CDR1 is KGHDR and CDR2 SFDVKD. The CDR3 sequence is 15 residues long. CDR3 amino acids: CATSDAGGILDTQYF. In nucleotides, the CDR3 is TGTGCCACCAGTGATGCGGGGGGAATATTAGATACGCAGTATTTT.

As to this clone: Other nucleotide sequences in the sample specify the same CDR3. The chain couples TRBV7-2 to TRBJ1-5; 7 bases match TRBD1. Per germline, CDR1 SGHTA and CDR2 FQGNSA. The CDR3 runs 13 residues. V trimming: 5 bases; J trimming: 5 bases; junction bases outside the gene matches: 3. In DNA form, the CDR3 reads TGTGCCAGCAGCCCCGACAGGGATCAGCCCCAGCATTTT. This translates into CASSPDRDQPQHF.

The CDR3 nucleotides are TGTGCCAGCAGCCAAGCGGAAGTAGGCGGCACTCCGAACACTGAAGCTTTCTTT. Translation: CASSQAEVGGTPNTEAFF. The rearrangement uses TRBV4-2 and TRBJ1-1; D not certain. Trimming stripped 1 base from V and 1 base from J, with 19 bases between. This CDR3 is 18 amino acids long. Germline CDR1 and CDR2: LGHNA and YNFKEQ.

The CDR3 reads CASSWVGGSTNEKLFF. CDR3 in DNA: TGTGCCTCATCGTGGGTAGGCGGGTCAACTAATGAAAAACTGTTTTTT. The gene calls are TRBV10-3 and TRBJ1-4, with unresolved D. CDR3 size: 16 residues. Trimming removed 11 bases at V and 0 bases at J, with 19 bases between. The germline CDR1 and CDR2 sequences are ENHRY and SYGVKD.

The chain links TRBV19 to TRBJ1-2, with D uncertain. CDR3 length: 14 amino acids. V dropped 5 bases and J dropped 14 bases, with 24 bases sitting between them. Germline V gene sequence: CDR1 LNHDA, CDR2 SQIVND (reference sequence). The chain's CDR3 is CASSPPNAAAVKTF. The CDR3 DNA is TGTGCCAGTAGTCCACCGAATGCGGCGGCAGTCAAAACCTTC.

The genes are TRBV9 and TRBJ2-1, with 8 bases fitting TRBD2. Per the germline V gene, CDR1 is SGDLS and CDR2 is YYNGEE. The CDR3 contains 15 residues. With V trimmed by 0 bases and J by 7 bases, 6 bases remained unmatched. In DNA, the CDR3 is TGTGCCAGCAGCGTAGGTGTTAGCGGGGCAAATGAGCAGTTCTTC. It is translated as CASSVGVSGANEQFF.

This clone was observed a few times. The chain has TRBV18 and TRBJ1-1, with a tentative D call TRBD1 (6 bases). Trimming pared 2 bases from V and 6 bases from J, leaving 16 bases between. From germline, CDR1 is KGHSH and CDR2 LQKENI. The CDR3 runs to 15 residues. Written as DNA, the CDR3 is TGTGCCAGCTCACCATCCATACAGGGATTTCCTGAAGCTTTCTTT. It specifies CASSPSIQGFPEAFF.

CDR3 nucleotide sequence: TGTGCCAGCAGCTTAGGACTAGCTGGGGAGACCCAGTACTTC. Protein sequence: CASSLGLAGETQYF. This chain uses TRBV7-9 with TRBJ2-5; 7 bases match TRBD2. The V and J ends lost 1 base and 5 bases, in that order; junction bases with no gene match: 4. The CDR3 runs to 14 residues. The germline V gene has CDR1 SEHNR and CDR2 FQNEAQ (reference sequence). Filled out from reference TRBV7-9 and TRBJ2-5, the complete variable domain reads DTGVSQNPRHKITKRGQNVTFRCDPISEHNRLYWYRQTLGQGPEFLTYFQNEAQLEKSRLLSDRFSAERPKGSFSTLEIQRTEQGDSAMYLCASSLGLAGETQYFGPGTRLLVL.

This chain joins TRBV7-8 and TRBJ2-1; a possible D gene is TRBD2 (5 bases). From germline, CDR1 is SGHVS and CDR2 FQNEAQ. This CDR3 region has 13 residues. V dropped 5 bases and J dropped 5 bases, with 10 bases sitting between them. CDR3 loop: CASSVGLHNEQFF. The DNA for the CDR3 is TGTGCCAGCAGCGTTGGACTCCACAATGAGCAGTTCTTC.

The chain employs TRBV11-3 and TRBJ2-2, with TRBD1 identical over 8 bases. The CDR3 is 16 residues long. Germline trimming cut 1 base from V and 3 bases from J; bases unmatched to any gene: 4. CDR1 is SGHNT and CDR2 is YENEEA in the germline V gene. CDR3 in DNA: TGTGCCAGCAGCTTAGGGACAGGGTCGTACACCGGGGAGCTGTTTTTT. This translates into CASSLGTGSYTGELFF.

This rearrangement joins TRBV15 to TRBJ1-2; tentatively, D is TRBD1 (6 bases). Germline V gene sequence: CDR1 LNHNV, CDR2 YYDKDF (reference sequence). The V and J ends lost 5 bases and 0 bases respectively, with 13 bases between them. The CDR3 extends over 15 amino acids. The CDR3 sequence is CATSPTGTTNYGYTF. CDR3 nucleotides: TGTGCCACCAGCCCGACCGGGACAACTAACTATGGCTACACCTTC.

The chain uses TRBV5-1 and TRBJ2-1; D perhaps matches TRBD1 (5 bases). CDR3 length: 13 residues. Trimming took 4 bases from V and 16 from J, leaving 21 bases between them. Germline V lookup: CDR1 SGHRS, CDR2 YFSETQ. The CDR3 region is CASSPMDAKGNFF. In nucleotides, the CDR3 is TGCGCCAGCAGCCCGATGGACGCGAAGGGGAACTTCTTC.

The rearrangement links TRBV5-1 to TRBJ1-1; the D is unclear. V dropped 2 bases and J dropped 4 bases, with 9 bases sitting between them. This CDR3 spans 13 amino acids. Germline V gives CDR1 SGHRS, CDR2 YFSETQ. The CDR3: CASSLSRSTEAFF. CDR3 sequence (DNA): TGCGCCAGCAGCTTATCAAGGAGCACTGAAGCTTTCTTT.

This clone was seen a single time. Its ends do not fully match the called genes, so a read error is possible. This chain links TRBV3-1 (or the pseudogene TRBV3-2) with TRBJ1-2, with a weak D call TRBD1 (5 bases). The CDR3 is 13 residues long. CDR1 and CDR2 from the germline V gene are LGHDT and YNNKEL (reference sequence). DNA of the CDR3: TGTGCCAGCAGCCAACAGGGCCTTTATGGCCACACCTTC. Translation: CASSQQGLYGHTF.